The clone carrying this TCR beta chain has more than one count but fewer than ten. The CDR3 contains 16 residues. With V trimmed by 5 bases and J by 5 bases, 11 bases remained unmatched. Germline V gives CDR1 SGHTA, CDR2 FQGNSA. One entry per CDR3 protein results from TCRdb running MiXCR on the RT-PCR reads. The sample contains about 680,000 distinct CDR3 sequences, around 14% of which appear only once. Sequencing input: memory CD4+ T cells from blood. This TCR was recovered from a female donor in good health, serving as a healthy control. The V call is TRBV7-2, the J call TRBJ2-1; TRBD1 agrees at 8 bases. CDR3 nucleotide sequence: TGTGCCAGCAGCCCCGGACAGGGTAGGGCCAACAATGAGCAGTTCTTC. It translates to CASSPGQGRANNEQFF.